The clone carrying this T cell receptor (beta chain) was detected only once. The data are from a study of cytomegalovirus exposure and HLA in healthy donors. The CDR3 extends over 12 amino acids. Germline lookup yields CDR1 SGDLS and CDR2 YYNGEE. Deletions cut 0 bases from V and 5 bases from J, with 4 bases between. The table came from immunoSEQ multiplex PCR; TCRdb's copy has only in-frame clones and leaves some out. The sample records 110,000 or so clones, approximately 89% being singletons. Sequencing was carried out using PBMCs. This TCR derives from a man aged 18 to 35 in good health and CMV-seronegative. This chain uses TRBV9 with TRBJ2-3; D remains unclear. This CDR3 is CASSVDIDTQYF. The CDR3 coding sequence is TGTGCCAGCAGCGTAGATATAGATACGCAGTATTTT.